The 7 T cell receptor beta chains presented below share a single source sample, sequenced in a study of T cell responses to AZD1222 COVID-19 vaccine. The protocol was immunoSEQ multiplex PCR, while the TCRdb copy is restricted to in-frame clones and leaves out a portion. Of 130,000 to 150,000 clones in the sample, 80% to 90% are singletons; the top ten hold just over 5%. This specimen was peripheral blood, taken on day 0 of AZD1222 vaccination. The receptors stem from an adult in good health.

The gene calls are TRBV6-2 or TRBV6-3 and TRBJ2-2; 10 bases align to TRBD1. From germline, CDR1 is MNHEY and CDR2 SVGEGT. The ends lost 5 bases at V and 5 bases at J; junction bases unmatched: 2. The CDR3 has 14 residues. The CDR3 region is CASSRTGGTGELFF. The CDR3 nucleotides are TGTGCCAGCAGTAGGACAGGGGGGACCGGGGAGCTGTTTTTT.

This chain links TRBV9 with TRBJ2-1; D is undetermined. Germline assignment: CDR1 SGDLS and CDR2 YYNGEE. The CDR3 has 15 amino acids. Trimming took 0 bases from V and 2 from J, leaving 9 bases between them. The CDR3 here is CASSVGTGTYNEQFF. The CDR3 region has the DNA TGTGCCAGCAGCGTAGGAACTGGCACCTACAATGAGCAGTTCTTC.

The chain couples TRBV12-3 or TRBV12-4 to TRBJ2-7; 8 nucleotides match TRBD1. V gave up 2 bases and J gave up 13 bases; unmatched junction bases: 7. CDR3 length: 12 residues. CDR3 sequence: CASSLISGGLYF. The CDR3 DNA reads as TGTGCCAGCAGTTTAATTTCAGGGGGCCTCTACTTC.

The chain uses TRBV25-1 and TRBJ2-3, with D tentatively TRBD2 (7 bases). V lost 6 bases and J 6 bases, leaving 16 bases between the germline ends. The CDR3 runs 14 residues. In germline, CDR1 is MGHDK, CDR2 SYGVNS. The CDR3 region has the DNA TGTGCCAGCAGGGGTGCGGGGGCCGTGGATACGCAGTATTTT. Residues: CASRGAGAVDTQYF.

This clone was detected once. This chain joins TRBV4-2 and TRBJ2-2; TRBD1 might be the D (6 bases). The CDR3 runs to 14 residues. Germline V gene data show CDR1 as LGHNA and CDR2 as YNFKEQ. Trimming stripped 0 bases from V and 6 bases from J, with 8 bases between. The CDR3 sequence is CASSQDRGPGELFF. The CDR3 region has the DNA TGTGCCAGCAGCCAAGACAGGGGCCCCGGGGAGCTGTTTTTT.

The J gene is TRBJ2-7, the V gene TRBV28; D not certain. Germline CDR1 and CDR2: MDHEN and SYDVKM. The V and J ends lost 4 bases and 5 bases respectively, with 12 bases between them. The CDR3 runs 13 residues. CDR3 sequence: CASSSNDIDEQYF. The CDR3 DNA reads TGTGCCAGCAGTTCGAACGACATAGACGAGCAGTACTTC.

V usage is TRBV7-3 and J usage is TRBJ2-1; 8 nucleotides line up with TRBD1. There are 14 residues in the CDR3. V shed 5 bases, J shed 5 bases, and the junction held 5 bases outside the gene matches. Germline V gene lookup returns CDR1 SGHTA and CDR2 FQGTGA. CDR3 coding DNA: TGTGCCAGCAGCCCCGGGACAGGAAACAATGAGCAGTTCTTC. Translated: CASSPGTGNNEQFF.